This T cell receptor (beta chain) was captured by sequencing in a study of metastatic and nonmetastatic thyroid tumors. MiXCR was used by TCRdb to re-call the PCR reads. This sample has 37,000 or so clones; roughly a sixth occur once, and the top ten carry roughly 6.2%. Nobody among the patients had been given any treatment before thyroid surgery. The TCR sequence derives from a male donor with papillary thyroid cancer or a benign thyroid nodule (not recorded which). Some clones in this sample may be carry-over from other donors' samples. What was sequenced was blood.

The CDR3 sequence is CASSIKRDAWNYEQYF. The CDR3 DNA sequence: TGTGCCAGCAGCATTAAACGGGACGCCTGGAACTACGAGCAGTACTTC. J is TRBJ2-7 and V is TRBV27, with D perhaps given as TRBD1 or TRBD2 (5 bases each). Trimming pared 6 bases from V and 3 bases from J, leaving 21 bases between. Germline V gene sequence: CDR1 MNHEY, CDR2 SMNVEV (reference sequence). CDR3 length: 16 residues.